This entry lists 27 T cell receptor beta chains sequenced from one sample in a study of vaccination effects on CD4 cells after COVID-19 (dated by TCRdb to between 2021 and 2023). Libraries came from the immunoSEQ multiplex PCR assay. What TCRdb holds here is the immuneACCESS table cut down to in-frame rearrangements. Part of the clones is not present; checked against another copy, under half of the missing clones reflect an unresolved V gene, and the others are unexplained. In all, the sample holds approximately 40,000 clones, and under 70% of those were seen once. The ten largest clones add up to about 23% of the sample. What these receptors recognize is not known. In the ViraFEST assay, PBMC were stimulated with viral peptide pools, and antigen-specific CD4+ T cell clonotypes were then identified by expansion using TCR sequencing. After approximately eleven days of culture, CD4+ T cells were isolated with the EasySep CD4+ T cell isolation kit. Healthy vaccine recipients had no prior SARS-CoV-2 infection, confirmed by negative nucleocapsid antibodies before and after vaccination.

Sequenced material: CD4+ T cells from PBMCs cultured with SARS-CoV-2 spike peptides, taken before COVID-19 vaccination. In light of the paper, this sample's cell subset or site label describes: SARS-CoV-2 spike overlapping peptide pool stimulation. These TCRs come from a human donor who received a COVID-19 vaccine.

This chain connects TRBV30 to TRBJ2-7, with 7 bases fitting TRBD1. The CDR3 extends over 13 amino acids. The trim removed 0 bases at V and 4 bases at J, leaving 3 bases unmatched. Germline values: CDR1 GTSNPN, CDR2 SVGIG (reference sequence). Written as DNA, the CDR3 is TGTGCCTGGAGTGTAGGGACAGTATACGAGCAGTACTTC. Translating it yields CAWSVGTVYEQYF.

The chain couples TRBV29-1 to TRBJ2-5, with D perhaps TRBD2 (6 bases). The CDR3 is 14 residues long. V gave up 3 bases and J gave up 7 bases, with 18 bases separating them. CDR1 SQVTM and CDR2 ANQGSEA come from the germline V gene. DNA of the CDR3: TGCAGCGTTGAGTCGGGAGCTACCTCGAGGACCCAGTACTTC. Translated: CSVESGATSRTQYF.

The chain employs TRBV19 and TRBJ2-5; TRBD1 aligns across 7 bases. The germline CDR1 and CDR2 sequences are LNHDA and SQIVND (reference sequence). CDR3 length: 13 amino acids. Trimming took 5 bases from V and 5 from J; bases not matched to a gene: 5. The chain's CDR3 is CASSPGGRETQYF. DNA for the CDR3: TGTGCCAGTAGTCCAGGGGGAAGGGAGACCCAGTACTTC.

The chain carries TRBV7-8 and TRBJ2-5; 9 nucleotides match TRBD2. Looked up from germline, CDR1 is SGHVS and CDR2 is FQNEAQ. Unmatched junction bases numbered 9, after V lost 6 bases and J lost 4 bases. This CDR3 comprises 15 residues. In nucleotides, the CDR3 is TGTGCCAGCAGGAGGGGCGGGGGGGCCCGAGAGACCCAGTACTTC. Its protein product is CASRRGGGARETQYF.

The chain employs TRBV15 and TRBJ2-7; D might be TRBD2 (6 bases). Germline V CDR1 and CDR2: LNHNV, YYDKDF (reference sequence). V gave up 4 bases and J gave up 7 bases, with 14 bases separating them. The CDR3 runs to 13 residues. CDR3 sequence: CATSTRTISEQYF. CDR3 coding DNA: TGTGCCACCAGCACACGGACTATCTCTGAGCAGTACTTC.

The chain recombines TRBV9 with TRBJ2-1, with D perhaps matching TRBD1 or TRBD2 (5 bases each). This CDR3 region has 16 residues. Deletions cut 0 bases from V and 0 bases from J, with 10 bases between. Per the germline V gene, CDR1 is SGDLS and CDR2 is YYNGEE. As DNA, the CDR3 is TGTGCCAGCAGCGTAGGAGGGGCCAGCTCCTACAATGAGCAGTTCTTC. As protein: CASSVGGASSYNEQFF.

The CDR3 DNA reads TGTGCCAGCAGACAAGGGGGTCTTGACACTGAAGCTTTCTTT. Its translation is CASRQGGLDTEAFF. The V and J genes are TRBV5-6 and TRBJ1-1; possibly TRBD1 for D (6 bases). The length of the CDR3 is 14 residues. Germline loops: CDR1 SGHDT, CDR2 YYEEEE. With 5 bases removed from V and 3 bases from J, the gap between germline ends came to 14 bases.

The rearrangement links TRBV5-1 to TRBJ2-1, with 8 bases that match TRBD1. The CDR3 has 15 amino acids. From germline, CDR1 is SGHRS and CDR2 YFSETQ. V lost 3 bases, J lost 3 bases, and 5 bases stayed unmatched. The CDR3 bases are TGCGCCAGCAGCTCCGGACAGGGAGGCTACAATGAGCAGTTCTTC. It is translated as CASSSGQGGYNEQFF.

The chain has TRBV5-1 and TRBJ2-3, with 11 bases aligning to TRBD1. V gave up 4 bases and J gave up 5 bases; unmatched junction bases: 6. The CDR3 totals 15 residues. The germline CDR1 and CDR2 sequences are SGHRS and YFSETQ. This chain's CDR3 is CASSLGQGARDTQYF. The CDR3 coding sequence is TGCGCCAGCAGCCTTGGACAGGGGGCAAGAGATACGCAGTATTTT.

The V and J genes are TRBV19 and TRBJ2-3; D is possibly TRBD2 (5 bases). V lost 5 bases and J lost 2, with 11 bases in between. This CDR3 is 14 amino acids long. In germline, CDR1 is LNHDA, CDR2 SQIVND (reference sequence). The CDR3 nucleotides are TGTGCCAGTAGTCCGAGGGCTCTCACAGATACGCAGTATTTT. It specifies CASSPRALTDTQYF.

This clone was detected once. The V gene is TRBV2, the J gene TRBJ2-1; D possibly corresponds to TRBD2 (5 bases). V dropped 2 bases and J dropped 7 bases, with 6 bases sitting between them. The CDR3 has 12 amino acids. Germline CDR1 is SNHLY and CDR2 is FYNNEI. The CDR3 nucleotides read TGTGCCAGCAGTGAATGGAGGAATGAGCAGTTCTTC. Amino acids: CASSEWRNEQFF.

The rearrangement joins TRBV5-4 to TRBJ2-5; 9 bases are shared with TRBD2. J gave up 4 bases and V 3 bases, and 10 bases lay outside the gene matches. The germline gives CDR1 SGHNT, CDR2 YYREEE (reference sequence). The CDR3 totals 16 residues. This chain's CDR3 is CASSSRLAEWGETQYF. CDR3 DNA sequence: TGTGCCAGCAGCTCTCGACTAGCGGAATGGGGAGAGACCCAGTACTTC.

J is TRBJ2-7 and V is TRBV25-1, with D possibly called TRBD1 or TRBD2 (5 bases each). The germline gives CDR1 MGHDK, CDR2 SYGVNS. This CDR3 region has 14 residues. Between the trimmed V and J ends, which lost 4 bases and 7 bases, there was a span of 17 bases. The CDR3 region has the DNA TGTGCCAGCAGTGTTCGGGGCAATCCTGGGGAGCAGTACTTC. It translates to CASSVRGNPGEQYF.

J is TRBJ2-3 and V is TRBV30; 10 bases are shared with TRBD1. This CDR3 is built from 16 residues. Germline CDR1 reads GTSNPN; CDR2 reads SVGIG (reference sequence). V lost 0 bases and J lost 1; bases outside the gene matches: 4. The CDR3 protein is CAWSVAGTGGTDTQYF. The CDR3 DNA reads as TGTGCCTGGAGTGTAGCCGGGACAGGGGGCACAGATACGCAGTATTTT.

The CDR3 DNA is TGTGCCAGCAGCCAAAGCGGTTGGACGCAGTATTTT. It yields the protein CASSQSGWTQYF. The chain joins TRBV6-2 or TRBV6-3 to TRBJ2-3; D might be TRBD2 (5 bases). Trimming pared 6 bases from V and 9 bases from J, leaving 13 bases between. The CDR3 contains 12 residues. Germline V CDR1 and CDR2: MNHEY, SVGEGT.

The V call is TRBV9, the J call TRBJ2-2, with TRBD2 as a possible D gene (7 bases). The germline V gene has CDR1 SGDLS and CDR2 YYNGEE. The V end lost 0 bases, the J end lost 5 bases, and 17 bases lay between the germline ends. This CDR3 spans 17 amino acids. CDR3 coding DNA: TGTGCCAGCAGCGTAGGGGGGGGGCCCAGAGGAACCGGGGAGCTGTTTTTT. Amino acids: CASSVGGGPRGTGELFF.

A few counts support this clone. The chain is built from TRBV12-5 and TRBJ2-1, with TRBD1 matching 8 bases. The V segment lost 6 bases and the J segment 3 bases; nucleotides outside the gene matches: 4. The CDR3 totals 14 residues. CDR1 LGHNT and CDR2 FRNRAP come from the germline V gene. Here the CDR3 DNA reads TGTGCTAGTGGCCGGGACAGGAGCTACAATGAGCAGTTCTTC. Amino acids: CASGRDRSYNEQFF.

The V call is TRBV11-2, the J call TRBJ1-5; perhaps TRBD1 as D (5 bases). V was trimmed by 5 bases and J by 0 bases, leaving 11 bases between them. Per germline, CDR1 SGHAT and CDR2 FQNNGV. This CDR3 is built from 15 residues. The CDR3 is CASSASGTSNQPQHF. The DNA for the CDR3 is TGTGCCAGCAGCGCCTCCGGGACTAGCAATCAGCCCCAGCATTTT.

This clone was picked up one time. The chain has TRBV5-4 and TRBJ1-2; TRBD1 matches at 9 bases. Trimming cost V 5 bases and J 5 bases; bases outside gene matches: 7. The CDR3 sequence is 14 residues long. Germline CDR1 and CDR2: SGHNT and YYREEE (reference sequence). CDR3 sequence: CASSPATGGYGYTF. Here the CDR3 DNA reads TGTGCCAGCAGTCCCGCGACAGGGGGATATGGCTACACCTTC.

This clone showed up just a few times. The chain uses TRBV5-4 and TRBJ2-7; 7 positions agree with TRBD1. Germline V gene lookup returns CDR1 SGHNT and CDR2 YYREEE (reference sequence). The CDR3 is 12 amino acids. J was trimmed by 11 bases and V by 4 bases; bases with no gene match: 9. DNA for the CDR3: TGTGCCAGCAGCATCCGGACAGGCTACAAGTACTTC. Translated, it gives CASSIRTGYKYF. Based on the CDR3 plus reference TRBV5-4 and TRBJ2-7, the full variable domain is ETGVTQSPTHLIKTRGQQVTLRCSSQSGHNTVSWYQQALGQGPQFIFQYYREEENGRGNFPPRFSGLQFPNYSSELNVNALELDDSALYLCASSIRTGYKYFGPGTRLTVT.

CDR3 residues: CASSRSGRTDTQYF. The DNA for the CDR3 is TGTGCCAGCAGTCGGAGCGGGAGAACAGATACGCAGTATTTT. This sequence joins TRBV11-3 and TRBJ2-3; 8 bases agree with TRBD2. Germline V gives CDR1 SGHNT, CDR2 YENEEA. The CDR3 contains 14 residues. V lost 6 bases to trimming and J lost 3 bases; unmatched junction nucleotides: 5.

This clone was seen a handful of times. The V gene is TRBV12-3 or TRBV12-4, the J gene TRBJ1-2, with D unresolved. V was trimmed by 6 bases and J by 4 bases, leaving 9 bases between them. The length of the CDR3 is 12 residues. CDR3 region: CASSRQLYGYTF. The CDR3 DNA follows: TGTGCCAGCAGCCGGCAGCTCTATGGCTACACCTTC.

The chain has TRBV9 and TRBJ2-5, with a tentative D call TRBD2 (5 bases). The V end was cut by 2 bases, the J end by 2 bases, with 13 bases between. The germline CDR1 and CDR2 sequences are SGDLS and YYNGEE. This CDR3 region has 15 residues. The CDR3 loop reads CASSVDGERQETQYF. In nucleotides, the CDR3 is TGTGCCAGCAGCGTGGACGGGGAGCGACAAGAGACCCAGTACTTC.

The chain combines TRBV3-1 (or the pseudogene TRBV3-2) with TRBJ2-2; unclear D gene. Germline loops: CDR1 LGHDT, CDR2 YNNKEL (reference sequence). V was trimmed by 3 bases and J by 5 bases, leaving 1 base between them. The CDR3 contains 11 residues. The CDR3 sequence: CASSQTGELFF. As DNA, the CDR3 is TGTGCCAGCAGCCAGACCGGGGAGCTGTTTTTT.

The genes are TRBV19 and TRBJ2-7; possible D gene TRBD2, 5 bases. V was clipped by 1 base and J by 3 bases, with 7 bases between them. Germline V gene sequence: CDR1 LNHDA, CDR2 SQIVND (reference sequence). The CDR3 length is 13 residues. CDR3 in DNA: TGTGCCAGTAGTATAGGCGGGTTCTACGAGCAGTACTTC. It translates to CASSIGGFYEQYF.

This clone was found a few times. The chain recombines TRBV18 with TRBJ1-2; 8 bases are a match to TRBD1. Germline CDR1 and CDR2: KGHSH and LQKENI. V trimming: 2 bases; J trimming: 3 bases; junction bases outside the gene matches: 5. The CDR3 has 15 residues. CDR3: CASSPTGQGHYGYTF. The CDR3 DNA reads TGTGCCAGCTCACCAACCGGACAGGGTCACTATGGCTACACCTTC.

The chain combines TRBV7-8 with TRBJ1-3; a weak D match, TRBD1 (5 bases). V lost 5 bases to trimming and J lost 0 bases, with 14 bases between them. This CDR3 is built from 16 residues. Germline CDR1 is SGHVS and CDR2 is FQNEAQ. The CDR3 protein is CASSRGGGSSGNTIYF. The DNA of the CDR3 is TGTGCCAGCAGCCGGGGTGGGGGAAGCTCTGGAAACACCATATATTTT.